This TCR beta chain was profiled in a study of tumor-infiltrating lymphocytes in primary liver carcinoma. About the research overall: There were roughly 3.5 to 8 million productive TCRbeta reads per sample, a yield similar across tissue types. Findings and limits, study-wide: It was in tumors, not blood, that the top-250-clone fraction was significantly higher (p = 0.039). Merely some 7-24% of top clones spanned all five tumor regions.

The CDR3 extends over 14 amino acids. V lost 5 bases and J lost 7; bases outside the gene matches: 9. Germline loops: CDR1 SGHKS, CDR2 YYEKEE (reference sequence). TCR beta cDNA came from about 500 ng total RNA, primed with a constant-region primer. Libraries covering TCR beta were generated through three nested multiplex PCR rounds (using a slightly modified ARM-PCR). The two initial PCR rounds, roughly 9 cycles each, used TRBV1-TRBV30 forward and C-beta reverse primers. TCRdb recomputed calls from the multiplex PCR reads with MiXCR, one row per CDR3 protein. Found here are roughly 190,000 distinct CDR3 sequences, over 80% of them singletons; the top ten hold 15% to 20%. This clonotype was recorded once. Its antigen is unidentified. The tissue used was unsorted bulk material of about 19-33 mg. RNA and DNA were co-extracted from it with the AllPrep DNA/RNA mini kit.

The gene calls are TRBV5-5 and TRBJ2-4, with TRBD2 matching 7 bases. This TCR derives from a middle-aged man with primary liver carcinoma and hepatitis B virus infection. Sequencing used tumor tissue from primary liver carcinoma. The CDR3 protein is CASRLWTSGNIQYF. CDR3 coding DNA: TGTGCCAGCAGATTATGGACTAGTGGGAACATTCAGTACTTC.